The source of this T cell receptor beta chain is a study of PD-1 blockade in classical Hodgkin lymphoma. Every patient had relapsed following autologous stem cell transplantation, and cohorts differed in brentuximab vedotin exposure. The protocol was immunoSEQ multiplex PCR, while the TCRdb copy is restricted to in-frame clones and leaves out a portion. This table has tens of thousands of clones, 85% to 95% appearing once. The germline V gene encodes CDR1 SGHRS and CDR2 YFSETQ. This CDR3 has 15 residues. V gave up 1 base and J gave up 2 bases; unmatched junction bases: 5. The clonotype was recovered from a human donor with classical Hodgkin lymphoma. The sample here was peripheral blood mononuclear cells (PBMCs), taken at baseline. The gene calls are TRBV5-1 and TRBJ2-7; TRBD2 agrees at 8 bases. CDR3 in amino acids: CASSLPLAGTYEQYF. CDR3 DNA: TGCGCCAGCAGCTTGCCGCTAGCGGGCACCTACGAGCAGTACTTC.